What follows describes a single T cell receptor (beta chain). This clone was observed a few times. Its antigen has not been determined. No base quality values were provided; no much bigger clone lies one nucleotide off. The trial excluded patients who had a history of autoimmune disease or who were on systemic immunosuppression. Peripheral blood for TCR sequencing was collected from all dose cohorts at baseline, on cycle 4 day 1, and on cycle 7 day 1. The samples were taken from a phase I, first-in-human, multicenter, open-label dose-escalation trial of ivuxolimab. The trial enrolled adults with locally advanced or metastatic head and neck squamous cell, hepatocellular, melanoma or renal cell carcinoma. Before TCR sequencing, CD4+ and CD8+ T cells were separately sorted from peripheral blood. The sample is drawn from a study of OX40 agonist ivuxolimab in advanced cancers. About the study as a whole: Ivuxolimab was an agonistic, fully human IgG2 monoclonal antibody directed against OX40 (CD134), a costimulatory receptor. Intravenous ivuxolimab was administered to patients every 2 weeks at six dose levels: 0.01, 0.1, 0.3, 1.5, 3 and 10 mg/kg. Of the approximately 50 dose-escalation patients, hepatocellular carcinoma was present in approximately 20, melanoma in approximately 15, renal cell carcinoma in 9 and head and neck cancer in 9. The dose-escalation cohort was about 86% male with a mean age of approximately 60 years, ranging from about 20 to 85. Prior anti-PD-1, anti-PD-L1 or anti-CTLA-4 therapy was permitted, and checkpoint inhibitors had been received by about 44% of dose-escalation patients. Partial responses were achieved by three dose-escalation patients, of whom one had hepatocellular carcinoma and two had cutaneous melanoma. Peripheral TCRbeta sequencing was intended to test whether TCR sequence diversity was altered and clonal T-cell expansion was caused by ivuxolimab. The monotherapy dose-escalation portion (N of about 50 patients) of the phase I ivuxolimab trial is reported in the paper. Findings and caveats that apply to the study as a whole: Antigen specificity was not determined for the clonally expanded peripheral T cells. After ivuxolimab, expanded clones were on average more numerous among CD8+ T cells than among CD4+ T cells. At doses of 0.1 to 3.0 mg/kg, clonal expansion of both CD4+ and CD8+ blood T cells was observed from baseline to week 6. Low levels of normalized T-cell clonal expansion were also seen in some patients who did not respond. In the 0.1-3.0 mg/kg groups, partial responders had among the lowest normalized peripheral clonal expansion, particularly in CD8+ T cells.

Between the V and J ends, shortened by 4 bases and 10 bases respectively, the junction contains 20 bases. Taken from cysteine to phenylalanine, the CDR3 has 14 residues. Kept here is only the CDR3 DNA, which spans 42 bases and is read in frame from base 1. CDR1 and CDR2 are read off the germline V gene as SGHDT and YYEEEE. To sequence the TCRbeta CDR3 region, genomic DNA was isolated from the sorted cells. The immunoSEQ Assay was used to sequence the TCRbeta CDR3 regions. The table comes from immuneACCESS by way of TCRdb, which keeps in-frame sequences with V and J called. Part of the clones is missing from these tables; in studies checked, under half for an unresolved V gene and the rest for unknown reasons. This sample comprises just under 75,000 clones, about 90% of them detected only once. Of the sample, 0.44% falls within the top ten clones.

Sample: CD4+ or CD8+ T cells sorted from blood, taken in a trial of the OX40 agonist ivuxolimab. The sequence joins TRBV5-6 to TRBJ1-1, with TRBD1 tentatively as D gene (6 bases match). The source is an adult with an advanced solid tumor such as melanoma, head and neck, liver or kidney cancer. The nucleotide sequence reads TGTGCCAGCAGCAAGGGGACACCACCAAGGGGAGCTTTCTTT. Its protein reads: CASSKGTPPRGAFF.